Below, 13 T cell receptor beta chains from the same sample are listed, as sequenced in a study of T cells in Graves' hyperthyroidism and ophthalmopathy. From RNA transcripts, TCR beta CDR3 regions were amplified. TCR CDR3 regions were first amplified by RT-PCR with HTBI primers. TCRdb reanalysed the multiplex PCR reads using MiXCR and keeps one entry per CDR3 protein. The sample lists 610,000 or so distinct CDR3 sequences; around 42% were seen once. Material: peripheral blood or thyroid tissue (not recorded which). Every receptor here comes from a woman between 18 and 30 years old with Graves' hyperthyroidism.

Ten or more counts support this clonotype. The chain has TRBV12-3 or TRBV12-4 and TRBJ1-6; possible D gene TRBD1, 5 bases. Trimming took off 4 bases at V and 9 bases at J, with 19 bases between the two ends. CDR3 size: 16 residues. The CDR3, as DNA: TGTGCCAGCAGTTCCCGGGACCTAAAGCGGTTTTCACCCCTCCACTTT. Translation: CASSSRDLKRFSPLHF.

The genes are TRBV7-8 and TRBJ2-7; no firm D call. The DNA matches TRBJ2-1 better at its end, which makes the J call doubtful. There are 14 residues in the CDR3. Germline CDR1 is SGHVS and CDR2 is FQNEAQ. CDR3 protein: CASSLPYTRKEQFF. The CDR3 DNA is TGTGCCAGCAGCCTCCCGTACACAAGAAAGGAGCAGTTCTTC.

The chain carries TRBV15 and TRBJ1-1; D perhaps matches TRBD1 (6 bases). V was clipped by 1 base and J by 6 bases, with 12 bases between them. Germline assignment: CDR1 LNHNV and CDR2 YYDKDF (reference sequence). The CDR3 is 14 amino acids. The CDR3, as DNA: TGTGCCACCAGCAGAGTAGGGGGGGTCCCTGAAGCTTTCTTT. Translated: CATSRVGGVPEAFF. Filled out from reference TRBV15 and TRBJ1-1, the complete variable domain reads DAMVIQNPRYQVTQFGKPVTLSCSQTLNHNVMYWYQQKSSQAPKLLFHYYDKDFNNEADTPDNFQSRRPNTSFCFLDIRSPGLGDTAMYLCATSRVGGVPEAFFGQGTRLTVV.

This clonotype was seen a single time. J is TRBJ1-1 and V is TRBV29-1; D unresolved. V dropped 8 bases and J dropped 3 bases, with 13 bases sitting between them. This CDR3 has 12 residues. Germline assignment: CDR1 SQVTM and CDR2 ANQGSEA. The CDR3 DNA reads as TGCAGCAGTGAAGTCGAGGACACTGAAGCTTTCTTT. Translation gives CSSEVEDTEAFF.

This clonotype occurred many times. This chain uses TRBV7-9 with TRBJ1-1; perhaps TRBD1 as D (5 bases). The CDR3 is 15 amino acids. The V gene's germline CDR1 is SEHNR and CDR2 FQNEAQ (reference sequence). Trimming pared 3 bases from V and 2 bases from J, leaving 13 bases between. CDR3 sequence reads: CASSFGGVYNTEAFF. For the CDR3, the DNA is TGTGCCAGCAGCTTTGGGGGGGTCTATAACACTGAAGCTTTCTTT.

This clonotype has ten or more counts. The chain is built from TRBV7-9 and TRBJ2-7; no reliable D call. The V end lost 1 base, the J end lost 5 bases, and 9 bases lay between the germline ends. Germline V lookup: CDR1 SEHNR, CDR2 FQNEAQ (reference sequence). The length of the CDR3 is 13 residues. The CDR3 spells CASSLVRLNEQYF. CDR3 sequence (DNA): TGTGCCAGCAGCTTAGTTCGGCTCAACGAGCAGTACTTC.

This clonotype was recorded at least ten times. V and J are TRBV28 and TRBJ2-5, with D possibly called TRBD1 or TRBD2 (5 bases each). Germline-derived CDR1 and CDR2 are MDHEN and SYDVKM. The length of the CDR3 is 14 residues. Trimming took off 3 bases at V and 2 bases at J, with 10 bases between the two ends. The CDR3 DNA is TGTGCCAGCAGTTTGGGACCAATTCAAGAGACCCAGTACTTC. Protein product: CASSLGPIQETQYF.

This clonotype was observed many times. V usage is TRBV7-6 and J usage is TRBJ2-5, with D hard to call. Germline lookup yields CDR1 SGHVS and CDR2 FNYEAQ. Trimming took off 2 bases at V and 5 bases at J, with 9 bases between the two ends. The CDR3 loop spans 13 amino acids. The CDR3 region is CASSLREGETQYF. CDR3 in DNA: TGTGCCAGCAGCTTAAGGGAAGGGGAGACCCAGTACTTC.

The gene calls are TRBV14 and TRBJ1-2; unclear D gene. Trimming took off 0 bases at V and 6 bases at J, with 11 bases between the two ends. CDR1 is SGHDN, CDR2 FVKESK, per germline. CDR3 length: 14 residues. The CDR3 DNA sequence: TGTGCCAGCAGCCAAGAGCCGACGGAAAATGGCTACACCTTC. Its protein product is CASSQEPTENGYTF.

The rearrangement joins TRBV24-1 to TRBJ2-7, with a possible D match to TRBD2 (5 bases). The CDR3 runs to 15 residues. V was pared by 11 bases and J by 4 bases, with 23 bases between. Germline-derived CDR1 and CDR2 are KGHDR and SFDVKD. Written as DNA, the CDR3 is TGTGCCAGCAGCCAAGATGAGGACTTCCCATACGAGCAGTACTTC. Translation gives CASSQDEDFPYEQYF.

In this sample, this clonotype turned up a few times. The gene calls are TRBV15 and TRBJ1-2, with D uncertain. This CDR3 is 14 amino acids long. V gave up 7 bases and J gave up 8 bases, with 20 bases separating them. Per germline, CDR1 LNHNV and CDR2 YYDKDF (reference sequence). As DNA, the CDR3 is TGTGCCACCAAGCATGGAGGGAGCCAGAGCGGCTACACCTTC. Its translation is CATKHGGSQSGYTF.

As concerns this clonotype: Sequence at one end of the junction differs from germline and may be a read error. V usage is TRBV19 and J usage is TRBJ1-6, with D possibly TRBD1 on 5 matching bases. The CDR3 has 14 residues. The germline V gene encodes CDR1 LNHDA and CDR2 SQIVND (reference sequence). CDR3 sequence reads: CASSLGTKSSPPHF. In DNA form, the CDR3 reads TGTGCCAGTAGTCTAGGGACCAAAAGTTCGCCCCCCCACTTT.

The gene calls are TRBV20-1 and TRBJ1-2, with TRBD1 as a possible D gene (5 bases). This CDR3 has 10 amino acids. The V gene's germline CDR1 is DFQATT and CDR2 SNEGSKA (reference sequence). The CDR3 loop reads CRGDGYGYTF. For the CDR3, the DNA is TGCAGGGGGGACGGCTATGGCTACACCTTC.